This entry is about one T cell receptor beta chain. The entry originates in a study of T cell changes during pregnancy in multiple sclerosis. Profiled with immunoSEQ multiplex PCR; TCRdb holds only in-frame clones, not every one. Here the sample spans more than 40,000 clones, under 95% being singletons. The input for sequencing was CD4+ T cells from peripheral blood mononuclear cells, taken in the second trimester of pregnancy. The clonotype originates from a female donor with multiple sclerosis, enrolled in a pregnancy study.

CDR3 loop: CASSSKPRQLITDTQYF. CDR3 in DNA: TGTGCCAGCAGCTCGAAGCCAAGACAGCTTATCACAGATACGCAGTATTTT. The J gene is TRBJ2-3, the V gene TRBV7-3, with D possibly matching TRBD1 (5 bases). Trimming took off 4 bases at V and 2 bases at J, with 19 bases between the two ends. This CDR3 comprises 17 residues. Germline V gene data show CDR1 as SGHTA and CDR2 as FQGTGA.